This T cell receptor (beta chain) comes out of a study of T-cell reconstitution after alpha-beta-depleted transplantation in children. The study's findings and limits: Among T cells one year after transplant, newly produced cells accounted for most counts and diversity. Alpha-beta T cells about two months after transplant reportedly derived from several hundred expanded graft clones. Diversity of TCRbeta at day 60 was high in some patients, arising from surviving recipient T cells and thymic progenitors.

The CDR3 length is 16 residues. Unique molecular identifiers were incorporated into the prepared TCRbeta library. In TCRdb, the PCR reads were re-called with MiXCR into one record per CDR3 protein. This sample has about 600,000 distinct CDR3 sequences, with roughly 23% found just once. This clonotype came up many times. No antigen is known for it. The sequence derives from a boy younger than two who had a stem cell transplant for acute myeloid leukemia, so the T cells may come from the graft donor. Sequences were derived from PBMCs, mostly from graft donor cells, sampled 360 days after TCRalphabeta/CD19-depleted stem cell transplant. The genes are TRBV21-1 and TRBJ1-6; TRBD1 is the table's D call and was not checked against the DNA. TRBV21-1 is flagged as a pseudogene. The CDR3 coding sequence is TGTGCCAGCACCCTGGCCCGGACAGGGCCCAATTCACCCCTCCACTTT. It specifies CASTLARTGPNSPLHF.